This TCR beta chain was recorded in a study of cytomegalovirus exposure and HLA in healthy donors. With regard to this clone: Its target is not known.

The CDR3 totals 13 residues. Deletions cut 3 bases from V and 7 bases from J, with 7 bases between. Germline V CDR1 and CDR2: MNHEY, SMNVEV (reference sequence). With 60 Vbeta and 13 Jbeta primers, the PCR was carried out. Produced via immunoSEQ multiplex PCR; TCRdb's table is partial and in-frame only. Among some 190,000 clones listed, 70% to 75% were seen once. Study-wide results and caveats: In a later analysis, compared with equally common non-associated chains, HLA-associated beta chains were more expanded.

The chain employs TRBV27 and TRBJ1-6; D not certain. The specimen sequenced was PBMCs. This clonotype was sampled from a man under 40 in good health and CMV-seropositive. CDR3: CASSFTRNSPLHF. CDR3 DNA: TGTGCCAGCAGTTTTACGAGGAATTCACCCCTCCACTTT.